The rows below give T cell receptor beta chains drawn from one sample of a study of shared clonotypes between healthy human individuals. The method was immunoSEQ multiplex PCR; TCRdb's version includes in-frame clones alone and lacks a portion of them. The table has some 2.1 million clones, 93% seen once. Source material: naive CD8+ T cells from PBMCs. The receptors stem from a man in his late teens or twenties in good health. Some clones in this sample may be carry-over from other donors' samples. Both conserved end residues are part of each CDR3. Some rows have no size entry. The others give once, few or many, or a class for an expanded clone.

clone_size v_call cdr3_aa
NA TRBV29-1 CSVVVGWEQYF
NA TRBV9 CASSVGGDRALFHNEQFF
NA TRBV4-1 CASSLSQGSSYEQYF
once TRBV11-2 CASSYFSTDSLTYEQYF
NA TRBV30 CAWSLAGAGTGELFF
NA TRBV4-1 CASSQDPYATKYQPQHF
NA TRBV19 CASSIDGGRRNEQFF
NA TRBV19 CASSIGPGGPLGLFF
NA TRBV4-1 CASSQGPGGFNEQFF
NA TRBV6-5 CASSFRTGSSEQYF
NA TRBV5-1 CASSVWTELTRNTEAFF
NA TRBV6-5 CASRNPGTGSNEQYF
NA TRBV13 CASSLGGQGEETQYF
NA TRBV28 CASRTGTNPSYEQYF
NA TRBV7-8 CASSSPWDTSYEQYF
NA TRBV19 CASSIGLLTGGSYEQYF
NA TRBV9 CASSVATGQGVDEQYF
NA TRBV10-3 CAISESIRGGRVNEQFF
NA TRBV9 CASSVGRDEQFF
NA TRBV4-1 CASSQDGEGRNTEAFF
NA TRBV5-8 CASSGTGLAGIYEQYF
NA TRBV27 CASSPSSGYRYEQYF
NA TRBV7-6 CASSFAGGSPLEQFF
few TRBV2 CASSEDRGDQPQHF
NA TRBV5-6 CASSPVGRLVVGELFF
NA TRBV6-5 CASSYSGRANEQYF
once TRBV19 CATMVGYGYTF
few TRBV10-2 CASSGQGSEKLFF
NA TRBV6-1 CASNDRGFTEAFF
NA TRBV5-4 CAAARGRGTGELFF
NA TRBV27 CASSPRPMNTEAFF
NA TRBV29-1 CSVDPGTGYGYTF
NA TRBV11-2 CASSLYTSGRVGETQYF
NA TRBV7-7 CASSKETGRNEQFF
few TRBV5-6 CASSLAGNQPQHF
once TRBV5-6 CASSLGLALSSTDTQYF
NA TRBV28 CASSLFLGAGGDTGELFF
NA TRBV28 CASSLFSTSGSDTQYF